Listed here is a single TCR beta chain. Its antigen remains unknown. The sample is drawn from a study of T cell responses to AZD1222 COVID-19 vaccine. Points from the study as a whole: Only a handful of individuals given AZD1222 were seropositive at baseline. The CD4 TCRs associated with vaccination extended across spike and predominated at 160-218 and 743-854. Donors in the cohort were predominantly white British and more often female, and clonal diversity was possibly underestimated. Spike-specific TCR depth and breadth grew after two AZD1222 doses.

Trimming pared 7 bases from V and 7 bases from J, leaving 10 bases between. CDR3 length equals 12 residues. Generated by immunoSEQ multiplex PCR, the TCRdb table keeps only in-frame clones and is missing some. The sample lists approximately 110,000 clones, 80% to 95% occurring once. This TCR was recovered from an adult in good health. This chain links TRBV12-3 or TRBV12-4 with TRBJ2-2, with D possibly TRBD1 on 5 matching bases. The starting material was peripheral blood, obtained on day 0 of AZD1222 vaccination. For the CDR3, the DNA is TGTGCCAGCAAAGGGGATGGCGGGGAGCTGTTTTTT. Protein product: CASKGDGGELFF.